The source of this TCR beta chain is a study of blood T cell repertoires in COVID-19. Study context: Both acute and convalescent COVID-19 samples were obtained from the United States, Italy and Spain. PBMCs, B-cell-depleted T cells, or T cells were the source of the cDNA or gDNA that made up the material.

By frequency in the sample, this clone is medium-sized. Original processing notes: Amplifying reference gene primers gave estimates of nucleated cell counts. TCRdb's copy holds only in-frame clones and misses some; the assay was immunoSEQ multiplex PCR. The DNA was the basis for D and trimming; V, J and clone size are from that table. The sample includes 25,000 to 35,000 clones, approximately 87% of them seen just once. CDR1 is KGHDR, CDR2 SFDVKD, per germline. Trimming removed 2 bases from V and 3 bases from J; junction bases left unmatched: 3. The CDR3 is 16 amino acids. This clonotype originated in a human donor with active COVID-19. The donor label of this sample is uncertain. The chain couples TRBV24-1 to TRBJ2-2; 9 positions agree with TRBD2. The sample taken for sequencing was peripheral blood. The CDR3 spells CATSDSERGDTGELFF. For the CDR3, the DNA is TGTGCCACCAGTGATTCCGAGCGGGGGGACACCGGGGAGCTGTTTTTT.